This T cell receptor beta chain was documented in a study of control samples from healthy donors and cancer patients. This CDR3 contains 14 residues. Trimming took off 6 bases at V and 3 bases at J, with 14 bases between the two ends. In germline, CDR1 is MNHEY, CDR2 SVGAGI. Clones were read by immunoSEQ multiplex PCR, and TCRdb kept only the in-frame ones, dropping some. The sample has 200,000 to 250,000 clones, around 94% seen once. Sequencing used blood. The source is a middle-aged man in good health. This chain links TRBV6-5 with TRBJ1-1, with D maybe TRBD1 (5 bases). The CDR3 coding sequence is TGTGCCAGCAGCCTTATTGGAGGGGACACTGAAGCTTTCTTT. This gives the protein CASSLIGGDTEAFF.